This TCR beta chain was sequenced for a study of T cell responses to AZD1222 COVID-19 vaccine. Study results and limitations: The study found Spike-specific TCR breadth and depth rose after two AZD1222 doses. Nearly half of the spike-specific TCRs reportedly recognize variant regions that carry no mutations.

Germline V gene data show CDR1 as MGHRA and CDR2 as YSYEKL. V was clipped by 2 bases and J by 4 bases, with 12 bases between them. This CDR3 has 14 amino acids. With regard to this clone: Its antigen is still unknown.

The protocol was immunoSEQ multiplex PCR, while the TCRdb copy is restricted to in-frame clones and leaves out a portion. Here the sample spans about 140,000 clones, around 89% being singletons. This chain connects TRBV4-1 to TRBJ2-7, with D unclear. The receptor was derived from an adult in good health. Sequences were derived from peripheral blood, sampled on day 0 of AZD1222 vaccination. The CDR3 loop is CASSQPGRLYEQYF. The CDR3 DNA follows: TGCGCCAGCAGCCAACCAGGACGGTTATACGAGCAGTACTTC.